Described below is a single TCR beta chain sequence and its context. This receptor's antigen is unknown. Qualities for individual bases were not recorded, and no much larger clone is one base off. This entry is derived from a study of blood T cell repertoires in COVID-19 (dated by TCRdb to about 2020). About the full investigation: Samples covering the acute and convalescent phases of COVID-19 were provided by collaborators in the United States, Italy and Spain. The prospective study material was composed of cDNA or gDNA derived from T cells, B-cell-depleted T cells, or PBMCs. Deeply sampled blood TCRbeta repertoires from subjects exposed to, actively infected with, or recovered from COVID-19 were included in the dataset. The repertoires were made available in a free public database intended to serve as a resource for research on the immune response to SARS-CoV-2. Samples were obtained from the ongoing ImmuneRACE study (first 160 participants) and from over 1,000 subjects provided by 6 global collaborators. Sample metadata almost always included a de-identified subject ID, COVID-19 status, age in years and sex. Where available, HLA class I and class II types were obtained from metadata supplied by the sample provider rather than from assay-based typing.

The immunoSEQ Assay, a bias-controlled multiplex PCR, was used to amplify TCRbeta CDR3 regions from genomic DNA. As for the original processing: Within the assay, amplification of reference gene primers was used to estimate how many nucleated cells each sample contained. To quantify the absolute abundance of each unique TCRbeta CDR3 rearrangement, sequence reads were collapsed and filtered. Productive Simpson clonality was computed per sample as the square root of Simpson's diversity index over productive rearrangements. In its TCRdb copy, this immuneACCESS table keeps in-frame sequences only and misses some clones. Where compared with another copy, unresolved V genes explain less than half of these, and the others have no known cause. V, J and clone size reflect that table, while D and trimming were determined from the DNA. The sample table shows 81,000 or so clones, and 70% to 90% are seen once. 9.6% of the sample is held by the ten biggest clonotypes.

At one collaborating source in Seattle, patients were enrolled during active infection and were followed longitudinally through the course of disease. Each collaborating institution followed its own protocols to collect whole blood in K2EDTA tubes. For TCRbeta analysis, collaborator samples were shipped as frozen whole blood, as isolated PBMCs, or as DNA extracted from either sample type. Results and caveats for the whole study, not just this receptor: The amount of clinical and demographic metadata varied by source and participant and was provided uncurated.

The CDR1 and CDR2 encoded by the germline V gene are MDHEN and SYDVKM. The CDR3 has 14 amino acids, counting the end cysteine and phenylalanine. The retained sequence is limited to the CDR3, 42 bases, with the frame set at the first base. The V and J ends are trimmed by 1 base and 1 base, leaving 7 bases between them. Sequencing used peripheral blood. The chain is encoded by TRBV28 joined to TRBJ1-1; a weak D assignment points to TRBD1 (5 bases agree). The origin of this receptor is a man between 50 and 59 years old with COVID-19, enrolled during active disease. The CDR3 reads CASSLSGENTEAFF. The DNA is TGTGCCAGCAGTTTATCGGGGGAGAACACTGAAGCTTTCTTT.